Listed here are 24 T cell receptor beta chains from one sample, sequenced in a study of CD8+CD57+ T cells in acquired aplastic anemia. An expansion of CD8+CD57+ cells by flow cytometry had been shown in patients chosen for sequencing. Profiling that covered TCR beta VDJ and CDR3 relied on genomic DNA as its template. Each CDR3 protein is one row after TCRdb ran MiXCR on the reads. The sample consists of about 470,000 distinct CDR3 sequences, roughly 34% of them appearing once. The sample was sorted CD4+, CD8+, or CD8+CD57+ T cells (not recorded which) from PBMCs. These TCRs come from a human donor with aplastic anemia.

The chain joins TRBV10-3 to TRBJ1-4, with a possible D match to TRBD1 (5 bases). Trimming shortened V by 0 bases and J by 8 bases, and 19 bases separated the two germline ends. Germline lookup yields CDR1 ENHRY and CDR2 SYGVKD. CDR3 length: 17 residues. CDR3 protein: CAISESGRQAGREKLFF. As DNA, the CDR3 is TGTGCCATCAGTGAGTCGGGGAGGCAGGCAGGGCGAGAAAAACTGTTTTTT.

The chain combines TRBV9 with TRBJ2-1, with D maybe TRBD2 (5 bases). V lost 0 bases, J lost 7 bases, and 14 bases lay in between. The CDR3 has 15 amino acids. Germline V gene data show CDR1 as SGDLS and CDR2 as YYNGEE. The CDR3: CASSVEPTPGNEQFF. CDR3 bases: TGTGCCAGCAGCGTAGAGCCGACTCCGGGGAATGAGCAGTTCTTC.

CDR3 sequence (DNA): TGTGCCAGCAGGGTGGTACAGGGATACAATGAGCAGTTCTTC. Its protein product is CASRVVQGYNEQFF. The V and J genes are TRBV5-6 and TRBJ2-1, with D possibly matching TRBD1 (6 bases). From germline, CDR1 is SGHDT and CDR2 YYEEEE. The CDR3 sequence is 14 residues long. Trimming removed 5 bases at V and 4 bases at J, with 13 bases between.

The rearrangement uses TRBV11-2 and TRBJ1-6; D is unresolved. Looked up from germline, CDR1 is SGHAT and CDR2 is FQNNGV. This CDR3 comprises 16 residues. The V end lost 5 bases, the J end lost 6 bases, and 17 bases lay between the germline ends. The CDR3 spells CASSLRTGTINSPLHF. The DNA for the CDR3 is TGTGCCAGCAGCCTTAGGACTGGAACTATTAATTCACCCCTCCACTTT. The full variable domain, its missing parts supplied by reference TRBV11-2 and TRBJ1-6, is EAGVAQSPRYKIIEKRQSVAFWCNPISGHATLYWYQQILGQGPKLLIQFQNNGVVDDSQLPKDRFSAERLKGVDSTLKIQPAKLEDSAVYLCASSLRTGTINSPLHFGNGTRLTVT.

Details on this clonotype: This may be a read error, as it is one base from a much larger clone. The chain employs TRBV11-1 and TRBJ1-5; D may be TRBD1 (5 bases). The V end lost 1 base, the J end lost 4 bases, and 14 bases lay between the germline ends. Germline V lookup: CDR1 SGHAT, CDR2 FQDESV (reference sequence). The CDR3 is 16 amino acids. The CDR3 reads CASSLESESGNQPQHF. The DNA for the CDR3 is TGTGCCAGCAGCTTAGAGTCCGAGTCAGGGAATCAGCCCCAGCATTTT.

Of note for this clonotype: A much bigger clone sits one base away, suggesting this may be a read error. The chain recombines TRBV9 with TRBJ1-2; TRBD1 matches 8 bases. Looked up from germline, CDR1 is SGDLS and CDR2 is YYNGEE. This CDR3 has 15 residues. The chain's CDR3 is CAISGTGGVNYGYTF. In nucleotides, the CDR3 is TGTGCCATCAGCGGAACAGGGGGGGTTAACTATGGCTACACCTTC.

Worth noting for this clonotype: A much larger clone lies a single base off, so this may be a read error. It is likely a read error, because the conserved phenylalanine at the end of the CDR3 is missing. V usage is TRBV7-9 and J usage is TRBJ1-6, with TRBD1 matching 7 bases. This CDR3 contains 15 residues. Trimming removed 5 bases from V and 8 bases from J; junction bases left unmatched: 9. The germline gives CDR1 SEHNR, CDR2 FQNEAQ (reference sequence). CDR3 DNA: TGTGCCAGCAGCCTAAGACAGGGACTCGATTCACCCCTCCACTCT. It encodes CASSLRQGLDSPLHS.

As regards this clonotype: The conserved closing phenylalanine or tryptophan is absent in this CDR3, likely reflecting a read error. No DNA is shown, since the ends of the CDR3 on it are uncertain; the CDR3 is the one TCRdb lists. The V and J genes are TRBV10-1 and TRBJ1-6; the table's D call TRBD1 went unverified against the DNA. Germline-derived CDR1 and CDR2 are WNHNN and SYGVQD (reference sequence). The CDR3 length equals 11 residues, ends included. CDR3 loop: CASSVLTGPSS.

This clonotype was counted ten times or more. V usage is TRBV9 and J usage is TRBJ2-7, with D possibly TRBD2 on 5 matching bases. V lost 4 bases to trimming and J lost 5 bases, with 16 bases between them. This CDR3 has 14 amino acids. Germline assignment: CDR1 SGDLS and CDR2 YYNGEE. The CDR3 is CASSQGPSFHEQYF. DNA of the CDR3: TGTGCCAGCAGCCAAGGGCCTAGCTTCCACGAGCAGTACTTC.

Of note for this clonotype: Since no conserved phenylalanine or tryptophan closes the CDR3, a read error is the likely cause. The rearrangement uses TRBV20-1 and TRBJ1-1, with 7 positions matching TRBD1. This CDR3 has 14 residues. Germline V CDR1 and CDR2: DFQATT, SNEGSKA (reference sequence). V trimming: 6 bases; J trimming: 2 bases; junction bases outside the gene matches: 9. CDR3 DNA sequence: TGCAGTGCGCCTCCGGGACAGTCAAACACTGAAGCTTTCTCT. This translates into CSAPPGQSNTEAFS.

V gene TRBV29-1 combines with J gene TRBJ1-2, with D perhaps matching TRBD1 (5 bases). Germline V gene sequence: CDR1 SQVTM, CDR2 ANQGSEA. The CDR3 spans 12 residues. V was pared by 7 bases and J by 3 bases, with 12 bases between. This CDR3 is CSAFDSYYGYTF. The CDR3 DNA reads TGCAGCGCCTTCGACAGCTACTATGGCTACACCTTC. Full variable domain (missing parts from reference TRBV29-1 and TRBJ1-2): SAVISQKPSRDICQRGTSLTIQCQVDSQVTMMFWYRQQPGQSLTLIATANQGSEATYESGFVIDKFPISRPNLTFSTLTVSNMSPEDSSIYLCSAFDSYYGYTFGSGTRLTVV.

The CDR3 here is CSARVGTSHNEQFF. The DNA of the CDR3 is TGCAGTGCTAGGGTCGGGACTAGCCACAATGAGCAGTTCTTC. The chain couples TRBV20-1 to TRBJ2-1; 9 bases fit TRBD2. Germline V gene lookup returns CDR1 DFQATT and CDR2 SNEGSKA (reference sequence). The CDR3 loop spans 14 amino acids. The junction had 5 bases not matched to a gene; V was cut back by 3 bases and J by 5 bases.

V and J are TRBV14 and TRBJ2-1; TRBD2 matches at 10 bases. This CDR3 region has 18 residues. Trimming removed 5 bases from V and 5 bases from J; junction bases left unmatched: 15. Germline values: CDR1 SGHDN, CDR2 FVKESK. The chain's CDR3 is CASSIYPSGGAGHNEQFF. Written as DNA, the CDR3 is TGTGCCAGCAGCATATACCCCAGCGGGGGGGCTGGACACAATGAGCAGTTCTTC.

This clonotype was detected only a few times. Possible read error: a much larger clone is one base away. The CDR3 nucleotides read TGTGCCAGCAATGGACAGCTAAATGGAAAACTGTTTTTT. It specifies CASNGQLNGKLFF. The chain employs TRBV2 and TRBJ1-4, with a possible D match to TRBD1 (6 bases). Germline V CDR1 and CDR2: SNHLY, FYNNEI. This CDR3 is built from 13 residues.

This clonotype was detected only a few times. The J gene is TRBJ1-5, the V gene TRBV4-1; no clear D. The V end lost 4 bases, the J end lost 3 bases, and 16 bases lay between the germline ends. The germline V gene has CDR1 MGHRA and CDR2 YSYEKL. The CDR3 runs to 16 residues. The CDR3: CASSRDDWGINQPQHF. CDR3 coding DNA: TGCGCCAGCAGCCGAGACGACTGGGGAATCAATCAGCCCCAGCATTTT.

This clonotype was observed a handful of times. The chain carries TRBV9 and TRBJ2-2; 8 bases fit TRBD2. This CDR3 comprises 16 residues. Germline assignment: CDR1 SGDLS and CDR2 YYNGEE. The J segment lost 7 bases and the V segment lost 2 bases, leaving 10 bases of the junction unmatched. Written as DNA, the CDR3 is TGTGCCAGCAGCGTTTTAAGCGGGAGCGGGAACGGGGAGCTGTTTTTT. Its protein is CASSVLSGSGNGELFF.

This clonotype was seen only a few times. A read error may account for a junction end that differs from germline. The V gene is TRBV10-3, the J gene TRBJ2-7; 9 bases line up with TRBD1. Germline CDR1 and CDR2: ENHRY and SYGVKD. This CDR3 comprises 14 residues. CDR3 in DNA: TGTGCCAGCAGTCGGGACAGGGCTTGGGGGGAGCAGTACTTC. This encodes CASSRDRAWGEQYF.

This clonotype was recorded many times. The chain carries TRBV7-2 and TRBJ1-6; D is uncertain. This CDR3 contains 15 residues. V dropped 5 bases and J dropped 4 bases, with 12 bases sitting between them. Germline V CDR1 and CDR2: SGHTA, FQGNSA. CDR3 protein: CASSPTRIYNSPLHF. In DNA, the CDR3 is TGTGCCAGCAGCCCTACACGGATTTATAATTCACCCCTCCACTTT.

J is TRBJ1-5 and V is TRBV11-2; D unresolved. The germline CDR1 and CDR2 sequences are SGHAT and FQNNGV. This CDR3 comprises 15 residues. Trimming cost V 0 bases and J 6 bases, with 12 bases left between them. The CDR3 nucleotides are TGTGCCAGCAGCTTAGAGTGGGGATCGGGTCAGCCCCAGCATTTT. Its translation is CASSLEWGSGQPQHF.

Comments on this clonotype: A read error is possible here, since a much larger clone lies one base away. The chain is built from TRBV20-1 and TRBJ1-6, with D hard to call. Trimming shortened V by 3 bases and J by 4 bases, and 16 bases separated the two germline ends. Germline V gives CDR1 DFQATT, CDR2 SNEGSKA (reference sequence). This CDR3 region has 16 residues. This chain's CDR3 is CSASGPECWYNSPLHF. The CDR3 region has the DNA TGCAGTGCTAGTGGACCTGAGTGCTGGTATAATTCACCCCTCCACTTT.

Turning to this clonotype: This may arise from a read error, as a much more abundant clone is one base away. The J gene is TRBJ1-3, the V gene TRBV19; D perhaps matches TRBD1 (6 bases). The CDR3 is 15 amino acids. CDR1 is LNHDA, CDR2 SQIVND, per germline (reference sequence). DNA for the CDR3: TGTGCCAGTAGTCCCTGGACAGTCTCTGGAAACACCGTATATTTT. Encoded protein: CASSPWTVSGNTVYF. Variable domain in full (rest from reference TRBV19 and TRBJ1-3): DGGITQSPKYLFRKEGQNVTLSCEQNLNHDAMYWYRQDPGQGLRLIYYSQIVNDFQKGDIAEGYSVSREKKESFPLTVTSAQKNPTAFYLCASSPWTVSGNTVYFGEGSWLTVV.

The V call is TRBV9, the J call TRBJ1-2; TRBD1 agrees at 8 bases. The CDR3 is 15 amino acids. J lost 2 bases, V lost 4 bases, and 7 bases had no gene match. The germline CDR1 and CDR2 sequences are SGDLS and YYNGEE. This CDR3 is CASSTRQGRNYGYTF. The CDR3 DNA reads TGTGCCAGCAGCACACGACAGGGGCGGAACTATGGCTACACCTTC.

Comment on this clonotype: Possible read error: a much larger clone is one base away. The rearrangement joins TRBV2 to TRBJ2-5; tentatively, D is TRBD2 (6 bases). Trimming removed 1 base at V and 5 bases at J, with 17 bases between. Germline lookup yields CDR1 SNHLY and CDR2 FYNNEI. CDR3 size: 16 residues. The CDR3 sequence: CASSEGVLAFSETQYF. CDR3 bases: TGTGCCAGCAGTGAAGGGGTACTAGCTTTTAGTGAGACCCAGTACTTC.

V is TRBV29-1 and J is TRBJ1-6, with 10 bases aligning to TRBD1. Losses at the gene ends were 8 bases for V and 16 bases for J; bases not matched to a gene: 17. The CDR3 loop spans 14 amino acids. The germline CDR1 and CDR2 sequences are SQVTM and ANQGSEA. The CDR3 is CSSPGTGDVGGLHF. The CDR3 DNA sequence: TGCAGCTCACCCGGGACAGGGGACGTAGGTGGGCTCCACTTT.